This T cell receptor beta chain was profiled in a study of vaccination and CD4 T cells after COVID-19. Described treatment: roughly 11-day PBMC culture with coronavirus spike peptide pools or control peptides (ViraFEST assay). Sequence data for DNA of cultured CD4+ T cells were generated by the Oncomine TCR Beta short-read assay. TCRdb recomputed calls from the PCR reads with MiXCR, one row per CDR3 protein. Of nearly 15,000 distinct CDR3 sequences in the sample, 78% are singletons; the top ten hold about 8.9%. CDR1 is LNHNV and CDR2 is YYDKDF in the germline V gene (reference sequence). The CDR3 is 16 amino acids. V was cut by 3 bases and J by 0 bases, with 9 bases left in between. For this clonotype: Its specificity is unknown.

This TCR was recovered from a human donor who received a COVID-19 vaccine. This rearrangement joins TRBV15 to TRBJ2-6; D gene uncertain. Sequencing was performed on CD4+ T cells from blood, cultured in vitro, taken after SARS-CoV-2 vaccination. DNA of the CDR3: TGTGCCACCAGCAGCCCCGTTCCCTCTGGGGCCAACGTCCTGACTTTC. It codes for CATSSPVPSGANVLTF.